These 27 T cell receptor beta chains originate from one sample sequenced in a study of response to subunit inactivated influenza vaccine. TCRdb analysed the RT-PCR reads with MiXCR anew, one entry per CDR3 protein. The sample has approximately 300,000 distinct CDR3 sequences, approximately 20% seen once; the top ten hold around 10%. The sample in question was PBMCs from blood, obtained 21 months after vaccination. These receptors originate from a man between 50 and 75 years old who received an inactivated influenza vaccine.

The chain carries TRBV20-1 and TRBJ2-3; 7 nucleotides line up with TRBD2. The V gene's germline CDR1 is DFQATT and CDR2 SNEGSKA (reference sequence). The V and J ends lost 3 bases and 2 bases, in that order; junction bases with no gene match: 8. This CDR3 contains 15 residues. This CDR3 reads CSASLSSGNTDTQYF. The CDR3 DNA reads as TGCAGTGCTAGTCTGTCTAGCGGCAACACAGATACGCAGTATTTT.

The chain uses TRBV7-6 and TRBJ1-5, with TRBD1 matching over 8 bases. The CDR3 covers 16 residues. Germline V lookup: CDR1 SGHVS, CDR2 FNYEAQ. V gave up 2 bases and J gave up 2 bases; unmatched junction bases: 5. The chain's CDR3 is CASSLFSDRGNQPQHF. For the CDR3, the DNA is TGTGCCAGCAGCTTATTCTCGGACAGGGGCAATCAGCCCCAGCATTTT.

The chain combines TRBV4-3 with TRBJ2-7; tentatively, D is TRBD1 or TRBD2 (6 bases each). Trimming took off 4 bases at V and 6 bases at J, with 16 bases between the two ends. This CDR3 spans 14 amino acids. In germline, CDR1 is LGHNA, CDR2 YSLEER. The CDR3 DNA is TGCGCCAGCAGCCCCACCTTGGGGGGCTCCGAGCAGTACTTC. Its protein is CASSPTLGGSEQYF.

The CDR3 region is CASSFNLAGGIETQYF. In nucleotides, the CDR3 is TGTGCCAGCAGCTTTAACTTAGCGGGAGGGATAGAGACCCAGTACTTC. This chain connects TRBV7-8 to TRBJ2-5; 11 bases align to TRBD2. The germline V gene has CDR1 SGHVS and CDR2 FQNEAQ. V was clipped by 3 bases and J by 4 bases; unmatched bases: 7. This CDR3 has 16 amino acids.

This clonotype was recorded many times. The chain has TRBV20-1 and TRBJ1-2; no definite D call. CDR3 length: 13 residues. Germline CDR1 DFQATT, CDR2 SNEGSKA (reference sequence). Trimming took 0 bases from V and 5 from J, leaving 10 bases between them. CDR3 sequence (DNA): TGCAGTGCTAGAGAGGGCGGAAGGTATGGCTACACCTTC. Residues: CSAREGGRYGYTF.

There are a few counts of this clonotype. The chain combines TRBV12-3 or TRBV12-4 with TRBJ1-2; perhaps TRBD1 as D (6 bases). Trimming cost V 5 bases and J 8 bases, with 15 bases left between them. CDR3 size: 13 residues. CDR3 nucleotide sequence: TGTGCCAGCAGTACAGGGACGTCCGGGGGCTACACCTTC. Encoded protein: CASSTGTSGGYTF.

The gene calls are TRBV7-3 and TRBJ2-2; possible D gene TRBD2, 5 bases. CDR1 is SGHTA, CDR2 FQGTGA, per germline. This CDR3 spans 16 amino acids. V dropped 2 bases and J dropped 4 bases, with 14 bases sitting between them. Here the CDR3 DNA reads TGTGCCAGCAGCTTACGAGGGCCGTCGGGCACCGGGGAGCTGTTTTTT. Translating it yields CASSLRGPSGTGELFF.

This clonotype was detected many times. The chain combines TRBV11-1 with TRBJ2-7; TRBD1 might be the D (5 bases). In germline, CDR1 is SGHAT, CDR2 FQDESV (reference sequence). The CDR3 runs 14 residues. Trimming took 5 bases from V and 1 from J, leaving 12 bases between them. The CDR3 region has the DNA TGTGCCAGCAGCCTCCAGGGTTCTTCCTACGAGCAGTACTTC. This codes for CASSLQGSSYEQYF.

The genes are TRBV7-9 and TRBJ1-2; 8 bases agree with TRBD1. There are 13 residues in the CDR3. Germline lookup yields CDR1 SEHNR and CDR2 FQNEAQ (reference sequence). Losses at the gene ends were 5 bases for V and 8 bases for J; bases not matched to a gene: 7. Written as DNA, the CDR3 is TGTGCCAGCAGCCTCCAGGCAGGGGGCGGCTACACCTTC. Protein product: CASSLQAGGGYTF.

V is TRBV28 and J is TRBJ1-2; D gene ambiguous. Germline V gene data show CDR1 as MDHEN and CDR2 as SYDVKM. This CDR3 contains 13 residues. V lost 1 base to trimming and J lost 4 bases, with 7 bases between them. CDR3 in DNA: TGTGCCAGCAGTTTATCAGACTCCTATGGCTACACCTTC. Translated: CASSLSDSYGYTF.

The CDR3 is CASSAQGTSNQPQHF. CDR3 DNA sequence: TGTGCCAGCAGCGCACAGGGGACCTCCAATCAGCCCCAGCATTTT. The chain joins TRBV12-3 or TRBV12-4 to TRBJ1-5; the match to TRBD1 covers 7 bases. The trim removed 6 bases at V and 3 bases at J, leaving 8 bases unmatched. CDR3 length: 15 amino acids.

The gene calls are TRBV6-5 and TRBJ1-2; D unclear. The CDR3 spans 15 residues. V lost 2 bases to trimming and J lost 4 bases, with 14 bases between them. Germline CDR1 reads MNHEY; CDR2 reads SVGAGI. The CDR3, as DNA: TGTGCCAGCAGTTACGAACCCGGTTCCACCTATGGCTACACCTTC. Translation gives CASSYEPGSTYGYTF.

The rearrangement links TRBV20-1 to TRBJ1-5, with 10 bases aligning to TRBD1. The CDR3 has 14 residues. Germline trimming cut 3 bases from V and 6 bases from J; bases unmatched to any gene: 5. CDR1 DFQATT and CDR2 SNEGSKA come from the germline V gene (reference sequence). The CDR3 here is CSARETGGVQPQHF. CDR3 sequence (DNA): TGCAGTGCTAGGGAGACAGGGGGCGTTCAGCCCCAGCATTTT.

V is TRBV4-2 and J is TRBJ1-1; TRBD1 might be the D (6 bases). The V and J ends lost 0 bases and 6 bases respectively, with 14 bases between them. Per germline, CDR1 LGHNA and CDR2 YNFKEQ. This CDR3 is 15 amino acids long. As DNA, the CDR3 is TGTGCCAGCAGCCAAGATCGGGGGGCTGGGGCTGAAGCTTTCTTT. Translated, it gives CASSQDRGAGAEAFF.

This clonotype appeared a few times. The V gene is TRBV20-1, the J gene TRBJ1-2; no firm D call. Germline CDR1 and CDR2: DFQATT and SNEGSKA (reference sequence). CDR3 length equals 13 residues. The V gene lost 6 bases and the J gene lost 0 bases, with 11 bases spanning the gap. The CDR3 nucleotides are TGCAGTGCCCCTGATCGGTCTAACTATGGCTACACCTTC. Translated, it gives CSAPDRSNYGYTF.

This chain uses TRBV30 with TRBJ2-7, with 7 bases aligning to TRBD1. The CDR3 runs to 16 residues. With 2 bases clipped from V and 0 bases from J, the junction kept 10 bases outside the gene matches. Germline-derived CDR1 and CDR2 are GTSNPN and SVGIG (reference sequence). The CDR3 region is CAWSPYRGAISYEQYF. CDR3 DNA: TGTGCCTGGAGTCCTTACAGGGGCGCAATCTCCTACGAGCAGTACTTC.

Many counts were recorded for this clonotype. The CDR3 here is CASSQGHQNTEAFF. Written as DNA, the CDR3 is TGTGCCAGCAGCCAGGGACACCAGAACACTGAAGCTTTCTTT. The rearrangement links TRBV12-3 or TRBV12-4 to TRBJ1-1; perhaps TRBD1 as D (6 bases). Trimming shortened V by 6 bases and J by 1 base, and 12 bases separated the two germline ends. The CDR3 loop spans 14 amino acids.

The chain uses TRBV7-9 and TRBJ2-7; 11 bases match TRBD1. The V and J ends lost 3 bases and 5 bases, in that order; junction bases with no gene match: 6. This CDR3 has 15 residues. The germline V gene encodes CDR1 SEHNR and CDR2 FQNEAQ (reference sequence). The CDR3 DNA sequence: TGTGCCAGCAGCTTTCCGGGACAGGGGGACCACGAGCAGTACTTC. It encodes CASSFPGQGDHEQYF.

This clonotype was detected only a few times. The rearrangement links TRBV27 to TRBJ1-2, with a weak D call TRBD1 (6 bases). This CDR3 has 14 amino acids. The germline V and J ends were trimmed by 7 bases and 0 bases, with 12 bases remaining between them. Germline V gene data show CDR1 as MNHEY and CDR2 as SMNVEV (reference sequence). The CDR3 sequence: CASKPQGPNYGYTF. The CDR3 DNA sequence: TGTGCCAGCAAACCGCAGGGGCCTAACTATGGCTACACCTTC.

CDR3 loop: CSAREQGGGYTF. The CDR3 nucleotides read TGCAGTGCTAGGGAACAAGGGGGAGGCTACACCTTC. This chain links TRBV20-1 with TRBJ1-2; maybe TRBD1 (6 bases). From germline, CDR1 is DFQATT and CDR2 SNEGSKA (reference sequence). The CDR3 contains 12 residues. V was cut by 3 bases and J by 8 bases, with 13 bases left in between.

The V call is TRBV7-9, the J call TRBJ2-1; TRBD2 matches at 7 bases. Looked up from germline, CDR1 is SEHNR and CDR2 is FQNEAQ (reference sequence). This CDR3 spans 13 amino acids. V lost 5 bases and J lost 8; bases outside the gene matches: 6. CDR3 amino acids: CASSVGAGDEQFF. The DNA of the CDR3 is TGTGCCAGCAGCGTAGGTGCGGGGGATGAGCAGTTCTTC.

The chain is built from TRBV7-2 and TRBJ1-2; D might be TRBD1 (5 bases). The CDR3 is 13 residues long. Trimming removed 0 bases at V and 7 bases at J, with 9 bases between. Per the germline V gene, CDR1 is SGHTA and CDR2 is FQGNSA. As DNA, the CDR3 is TGTGCCAGCAGCTTAGCCAGGGTTGGTGGCTACACCTTC. The encoded protein is CASSLARVGGYTF.

This clonotype appeared many times. The chain combines TRBV7-2 with TRBJ1-2; the D gene is possibly TRBD1 (6 bases). CDR1 and CDR2 (germline): SGHTA, FQGNSA. The V gene lost 5 bases and the J gene lost 4 bases, with 8 bases spanning the gap. The CDR3 runs to 12 residues. The CDR3 bases are TGTGCCAGCAGCCAGGGGACCTATGGCTACACCTTC. It yields the protein CASSQGTYGYTF.

The chain employs TRBV12-3 or TRBV12-4 and TRBJ2-3; D may be TRBD1 (5 bases). Deletions cut 5 bases from V and 5 bases from J, with 17 bases between. This CDR3 is built from 15 residues. The CDR3: CASSPQGRAGDTQYF. In nucleotides, the CDR3 is TGTGCCAGCAGTCCCCAGGGCAGGGCCGGAGATACGCAGTATTTT.

This clonotype was seen more than once but under ten times. The V gene is TRBV12-3 or TRBV12-4, the J gene TRBJ1-2; D possibly corresponds to TRBD1 (6 bases). CDR3 length equals 14 residues. The ends were cut back, 5 bases at V and 8 bases at J, with 18 bases in the middle. CDR3: CASSEDRHFGGYTF. The CDR3 region has the DNA TGTGCCAGCAGTGAGGACAGACACTTCGGAGGCTACACCTTC.

V gene TRBV11-2 combines with J gene TRBJ2-3, with 11 positions matching TRBD2. The CDR3 has 16 residues. V was clipped by 6 bases and J by 2 bases; unmatched bases: 7. Germline V gene sequence: CDR1 SGHAT, CDR2 FQNNGV. CDR3 region: CASSSPTSGITDTQYF. The CDR3 bases are TGTGCCAGCAGTTCCCCGACTAGCGGGATCACAGATACGCAGTATTTT.

This clonotype has ten or more counts. The chain has TRBV29-1 and TRBJ1-2; TRBD1 might be the D (6 bases). Germline V CDR1 and CDR2: SQVTM, ANQGSEA. V was trimmed by 6 bases and J by 13 bases, leaving 12 bases between them. This CDR3 contains 9 residues. As DNA, the CDR3 is TGCAGCGTAGGCGGGACAAGCACCTTC. Its protein is CSVGGTSTF.